This T cell receptor beta chain was recorded in a study of control samples from healthy donors and cancer patients. Sequencing was performed with immunoSEQ multiplex PCR; in TCRdb, only in-frame clones are kept and a portion is missing. The sample includes 150,000 to 200,000 clones, over 85% of them seen just once. This sequence originates from a man younger than 40 in good health. The sample comprised blood.

CDR3 sequence (DNA): TGTGCCACCAGCAGAGGGGGGACAACCGGAGCCCGCTCTGGAAACACCATATATTTT. The encoded protein is CATSRGGTTGARSGNTIYF. The gene calls are TRBV15 and TRBJ1-3; a weak D match, TRBD1 (6 bases). From germline, CDR1 is LNHNV and CDR2 YYDKDF (reference sequence). The CDR3 covers 19 residues. V lost 1 base to trimming and J lost 0 bases, with 19 bases between them. The variable domain in full, with the rest retrieved from reference TRBV15 and TRBJ1-3, is DAMVIQNPRYQVTQFGKPVTLSCSQTLNHNVMYWYQQKSSQAPKLLFHYYDKDFNNEADTPDNFQSRRPNTSFCFLDIRSPGLGDTAMYLCATSRGGTTGARSGNTIYFGEGSWLTVV.